The 10 T cell receptor beta chains below come from one sample, sequenced in a study of cytomegalovirus exposure and HLA in healthy donors. The PCR contained 60 Vbeta and 13 Jbeta primers. Assay: immunoSEQ multiplex PCR; the TCRdb copy retains only in-frame clones and omits some. The top ten hold less than 1.2% of the sample, which has 200,000 to 250,000 clones, more than 85% seen once. The sequenced sample was PBMCs. These receptors were obtained from a woman aged 18-35 years in good health and CMV-seronegative.

The chain employs TRBV5-6 and TRBJ2-7, with D unresolved. V was cut by 4 bases and J by 0 bases, with 8 bases left in between. This CDR3 is built from 13 residues. CDR1 is SGHDT, CDR2 YYEEEE, per germline. CDR3 DNA: TGTGCCAGCAGCCCACAGAACTCCTACGAGCAGTACTTC. It codes for CASSPQNSYEQYF.

This clone has more than one count but fewer than ten. The CDR3 region has the DNA TGTGCCAGCAGCTTTTACAGCTCTAATGAAAAACTGTTTTTT. Protein sequence: CASSFYSSNEKLFF. The chain uses TRBV11-2 and TRBJ1-4, with unresolved D. Germline lookup yields CDR1 SGHAT and CDR2 FQNNGV. The CDR3 runs to 14 residues. The V end lost 3 bases, the J end lost 3 bases, and 8 bases lay between the germline ends.

This chain joins TRBV4-2 and TRBJ2-5; 9 bases line up with TRBD2. This CDR3 is built from 17 residues. Germline-derived CDR1 and CDR2 are LGHNA and YNFKEQ. With 4 bases clipped from V and 0 bases from J, the junction kept 9 bases outside the gene matches. The CDR3, as DNA: TGTGCCAGCAGCCCCCCGCAGCGGGAGGCGTACCAAGAGACCCAGTACTTC. It specifies CASSPPQREAYQETQYF.

This clone was seen a few times. The rearrangement joins TRBV19 to TRBJ1-2; TRBD1 matches 7 bases. Trimming took 4 bases from V and 2 from J; bases not matched to a gene: 1. Germline loops: CDR1 LNHDA, CDR2 SQIVND (reference sequence). There are 13 residues in the CDR3. In DNA, the CDR3 is TGTGCCAGTAGTAGGGGACAGAACTATGGCTACACCTTC. Translating it yields CASSRGQNYGYTF. Together with reference TRBV19 and TRBJ1-2, the CDR3 gives the full variable domain: DGGITQSPKYLFRKEGQNVTLSCEQNLNHDAMYWYRQDPGQGLRLIYYSQIVNDFQKGDIAEGYSVSREKKESFPLTVTSAQKNPTAFYLCASSRGQNYGYTFGSGTRLTVV.

The chain combines TRBV4-2 with TRBJ1-2; unclear D gene. The germline CDR1 and CDR2 sequences are LGHNA and YNFKEQ. The CDR3 runs to 14 residues. Trimming took off 4 bases at V and 3 bases at J, with 12 bases between the two ends. CDR3 sequence: CASSLAGSDYGYTF. CDR3 DNA: TGTGCCAGCAGCCTGGCGGGGAGTGACTATGGCTACACCTTC.

The genes are TRBV11-2 and TRBJ2-7, with D unresolved. Between the trimmed V and J ends, which lost 5 bases and 0 bases, there was a span of 5 bases. CDR3 length: 12 amino acids. CDR1 and CDR2 from the germline V gene are SGHAT and FQNNGV. In DNA form, the CDR3 reads TGTGCCAGCAGCCACTACTCCTACGAGCAGTACTTC. This sequence encodes CASSHYSYEQYF.

The rearrangement joins TRBV6-5 to TRBJ2-5, with a tentative D call TRBD1 (6 bases). Germline values: CDR1 MNHEY, CDR2 SVGAGI. The CDR3 has 14 amino acids. V dropped 4 bases and J dropped 2 bases, with 11 bases sitting between them. The CDR3 protein is CASSLWGLQETQYF. The DNA of the CDR3 is TGTGCCAGCAGTTTATGGGGGCTTCAAGAGACCCAGTACTTC.

The CDR3: CASSGGRGNQPQHF. The CDR3 DNA reads as TGTGCCAGCAGTGGTGGCAGGGGCAATCAGCCCCAGCATTTT. This rearrangement joins TRBV2 to TRBJ1-5; D is possibly TRBD1 (5 bases). The germline V and J ends were trimmed by 4 bases and 2 bases, with 9 bases remaining between them. Germline-derived CDR1 and CDR2 are SNHLY and FYNNEI. CDR3 size: 14 residues.

The chain combines TRBV2 with TRBJ1-2; tentative D call: TRBD1 (5 bases). Per the germline V gene, CDR1 is SNHLY and CDR2 is FYNNEI. The CDR3 sequence is 13 residues long. Trimming shortened V by 2 bases and J by 2 bases, and 6 bases separated the two germline ends. The CDR3 nucleotides are TGTGCCAGCAGTGAATCAGGGAACTATGGCTACACCTTC. Translated, it gives CASSESGNYGYTF.

This rearrangement joins TRBV9 to TRBJ2-2, with 7 bases aligning to TRBD2. V lost 2 bases to trimming and J lost 2 bases; unmatched junction nucleotides: 3. This CDR3 comprises 15 residues. Germline V CDR1 and CDR2: SGDLS, YYNGEE. In DNA form, the CDR3 reads TGTGCCAGCAGCGTTTGGGACTATAACACCGGGGAGCTGTTTTTT. Its protein is CASSVWDYNTGELFF.